The 2 T cell receptor beta chains below come from one sample, sequenced in a study of cytomegalovirus exposure and HLA in healthy donors. The PCR had 60 Vbeta and 13 Jbeta primers. TCRdb's table, derived via immunoSEQ multiplex PCR, lists solely in-frame clones and lacks some. The data contain 150,000 or so clones, roughly 80% of them singletons. The sequenced sample was PBMCs. Source of these receptors: a man aged 35-49 years in good health and CMV-seronegative.

J is TRBJ2-7 and V is TRBV7-9; 8 bases line up with TRBD1. The CDR3 is 13 amino acids. V shed 5 bases, J shed 3 bases, and the junction held 3 bases outside the gene matches. Germline V gene lookup returns CDR1 SEHNR and CDR2 FQNEAQ (reference sequence). The CDR3 loop reads CASSRDRYYEQYF. The CDR3 nucleotides read TGTGCCAGCAGCCGGGACAGGTACTACGAGCAGTACTTC.

The V call is TRBV7-9, the J call TRBJ2-5; TRBD1 matches 10 bases. CDR3 size: 14 residues. V was pared by 7 bases and J by 5 bases, with 7 bases of the junction left unmatched. CDR1 and CDR2 (germline): SEHNR, FQNEAQ (reference sequence). This CDR3 is CASIVTGGRETQYF. For the CDR3, the DNA is TGTGCCAGCATCGTGACAGGGGGCAGGGAGACCCAGTACTTC. Full variable domain (outside the CDR3, taken from reference TRBV7-9 and TRBJ2-5): DTGVSQNPRHKITKRGQNVTFRCDPISEHNRLYWYRQTLGQGPEFLTYFQNEAQLEKSRLLSDRFSAERPKGSFSTLEIQRTEQGDSAMYLCASIVTGGRETQYFGPGTRLLVL.